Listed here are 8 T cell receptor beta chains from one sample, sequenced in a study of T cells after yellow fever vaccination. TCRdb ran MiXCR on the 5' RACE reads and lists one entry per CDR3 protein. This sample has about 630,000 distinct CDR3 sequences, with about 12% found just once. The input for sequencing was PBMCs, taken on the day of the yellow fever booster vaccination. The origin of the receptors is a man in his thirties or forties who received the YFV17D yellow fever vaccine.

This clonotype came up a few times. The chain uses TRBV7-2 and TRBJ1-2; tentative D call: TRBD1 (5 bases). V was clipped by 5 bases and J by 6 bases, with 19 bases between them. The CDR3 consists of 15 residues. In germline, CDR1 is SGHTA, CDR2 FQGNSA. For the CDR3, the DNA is TGTGCCAGCAGCGGGCGTGGGCGGCAGGGTGATGGCTACACCTTC. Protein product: CASSGRGRQGDGYTF.

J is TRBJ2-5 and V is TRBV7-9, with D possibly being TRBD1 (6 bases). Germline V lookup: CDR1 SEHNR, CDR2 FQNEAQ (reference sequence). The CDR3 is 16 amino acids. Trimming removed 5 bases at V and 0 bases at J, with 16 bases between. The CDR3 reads CASSAPTGRYQETQYF. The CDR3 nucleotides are TGTGCCAGCAGCGCTCCGACAGGCCGGTACCAAGAGACCCAGTACTTC.

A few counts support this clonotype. CDR3 bases: TGCGCCAGCAGCCAAGTGACAGGGGGTTTTGACTCACCCCTCCACTTT. Protein product: CASSQVTGGFDSPLHF. The V call is TRBV4-1, the J call TRBJ1-6; 9 bases are a match to TRBD1. This CDR3 contains 16 residues. Looked up from germline, CDR1 is MGHRA and CDR2 is YSYEKL. V trimming: 1 base; J trimming: 10 bases; junction bases outside the gene matches: 8.

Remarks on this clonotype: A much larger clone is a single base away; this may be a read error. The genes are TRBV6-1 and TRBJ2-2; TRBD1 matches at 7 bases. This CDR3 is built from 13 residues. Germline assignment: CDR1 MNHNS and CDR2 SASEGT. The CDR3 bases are TGTGCCAGCAGGACAGGGAACACCGGGGAGCAGTTTTTT. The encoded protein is CASRTGNTGEQFF.

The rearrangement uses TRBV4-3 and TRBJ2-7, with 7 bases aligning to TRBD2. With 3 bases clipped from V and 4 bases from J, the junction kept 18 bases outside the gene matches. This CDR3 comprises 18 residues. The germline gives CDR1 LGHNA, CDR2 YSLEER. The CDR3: CASSHPKVEAGEQYEQYF. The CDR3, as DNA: TGCGCCAGCAGCCATCCTAAGGTTGAGGCGGGAGAGCAGTACGAGCAGTACTTC.

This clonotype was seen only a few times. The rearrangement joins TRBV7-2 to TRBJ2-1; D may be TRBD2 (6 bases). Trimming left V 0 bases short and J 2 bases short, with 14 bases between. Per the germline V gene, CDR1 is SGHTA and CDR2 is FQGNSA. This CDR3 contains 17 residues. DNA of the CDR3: TGTGCCAGCAGCTTAGCGGGGGGAAGTCCACCCTACAATGAGCAGTTCTTC. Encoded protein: CASSLAGGSPPYNEQFF.

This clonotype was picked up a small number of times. CDR3 sequence (DNA): TGTGCCAGCAGCTATGGCCCCGGACAGGGGGACTCCTACGAGCAGTACTTC. Translating gives CASSYGPGQGDSYEQYF. This chain joins TRBV5-8 and TRBJ2-7, with 10 bases matching TRBD1. CDR1 is SGHTS and CDR2 is YDEGEE in the germline V gene. V lost 3 bases, J lost 0 bases, and 9 bases stayed unmatched. This CDR3 has 17 residues.

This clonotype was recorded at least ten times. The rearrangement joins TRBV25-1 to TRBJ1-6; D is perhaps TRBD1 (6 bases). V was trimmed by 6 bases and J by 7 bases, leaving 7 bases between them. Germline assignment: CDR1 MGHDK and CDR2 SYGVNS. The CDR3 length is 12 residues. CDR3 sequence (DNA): TGTGCCAGCAGGGACAGCAATTCACCCCTCCACTTT. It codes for CASRDSNSPLHF.